This T cell receptor (beta chain) was sequenced during a study of blood T cell repertoires in COVID-19. Study summary: Researchers got acute and convalescent COVID-19 samples from the United States, Italy and Spain. T cells, B-cell-depleted T cells, or PBMCs provided the cDNA or gDNA that served as material.

The CDR3 consists of 14 residues. V was cut by 0 bases and J by 1 base, with 9 bases left in between. Germline V gives CDR1 GTSNPN, CDR2 SVGIG (reference sequence). As originally analysed: Counts of nucleated cells, estimated from reference gene primer amplification, were obtained. The assay was immunoSEQ multiplex PCR, and TCRdb's table has in-frame clones only and misses some. V and J calls and clone size are as listed in that table; D and trimming were resolved from the DNA. Of under 250,000 clones listed, about 89% were seen once; the top ten hold about 5%. The sequenced material came from peripheral blood. The receptor's source is a woman aged 40-49 years with acute or convalescent COVID-19. The gene calls are TRBV30 and TRBJ1-2; possibly TRBD1 for D (5 bases). Here the CDR3 DNA reads TGTGCCTGGAGTGTACAGGCCGGTAACTATGGCTACACCTTC. Residues: CAWSVQAGNYGYTF.